This TCR beta chain was recorded in a study of blood T cell repertoires in COVID-19. Original processing methods: Quantification of nucleated cells was approximated via reference gene primer amplification. Sequenced by immunoSEQ multiplex PCR; TCRdb stores in-frame clones only, minus some. V, J and clone size derive from that table, while D and trimming were established from the DNA sequence. The sample holds 300,000 to 350,000 clones, 75% to 90% seen once. This CDR3 region has 14 residues. CDR1 is SEHNR, CDR2 FQNEAQ, per germline (reference sequence). Trimming removed 1 base at V and 2 bases at J, with 8 bases between.

The J gene is TRBJ1-1, the V gene TRBV7-9; a weak D match, TRBD1 (5 bases). This TCR came from a man between 18 and 35 years old with active or convalescent COVID-19. The sequencing sample was made of peripheral blood. CDR3 sequence: CASSLEGVNTEAFF. As DNA, the CDR3 is TGTGCCAGCAGCTTAGAAGGGGTTAACACTGAAGCTTTCTTT. The variable domain in full, with the rest retrieved from reference TRBV7-9 and TRBJ1-1, is DTGVSQNPRHKITKRGQNVTFRCDPISEHNRLYWYRQTLGQGPEFLTYFQNEAQLEKSRLLSDRFSAERPKGSFSTLEIQRTEQGDSAMYLCASSLEGVNTEAFFGQGTRLTVV.